The rows below give T cell receptor beta chains drawn from one sample of a study of B cell selection in AIRE deficiency. Produced via immunoSEQ multiplex PCR; TCRdb's table is partial and in-frame only. The profile shows tens of thousands of clones, around 96% of them singletons. Sequencing used CD4+CD127+ conventional T cells sorted from PBMCs. The origin of the receptors is a human donor in good health. Both conserved end residues are part of each CDR3. Fields, in order: CDR3 length, V gene, J gene, CDR3 protein.

CDR3 length: 14; V gene: TRBV7-3; J gene: TRBJ2-2; CDR3 protein: CASSFRPNTGELFF
CDR3 length: 14; V gene: TRBV18; J gene: TRBJ1-1; CDR3 protein: CASSQSTGDTEAFF
CDR3 length: 13; V gene: TRBV9; J gene: TRBJ2-5; CDR3 protein: CASSGRGGETQYF
CDR3 length: 11; V gene: TRBV9; J gene: TRBJ1-5; CDR3 protein: CAVYSNQPQHF
CDR3 length: 14; V gene: TRBV7-2; J gene: TRBJ1-3; CDR3 protein: CASSSQGAGNTIYF
CDR3 length: 15; V gene: TRBV5-6; J gene: TRBJ1-6; CDR3 protein: CASSYRDISNSPLHF
CDR3 length: 18; V gene: TRBV19; J gene: TRBJ2-7; CDR3 protein: CASSYRLGQGTKTYEQYF
CDR3 length: 17; V gene: TRBV7-3; J gene: TRBJ2-6; CDR3 protein: CASSFSVSSSGANVLTF
CDR3 length: 14; V gene: TRBV2; J gene: TRBJ1-1; CDR3 protein: CASSPGRENTEAFF
CDR3 length: 16; V gene: TRBV21-1; J gene: TRBJ2-3; CDR3 protein: CASSKRSGASTDTQYF
CDR3 length: 12; V gene: TRBV19; J gene: TRBJ2-1; CDR3 protein: CASSKGQVPGFF
CDR3 length: 15; V gene: TRBV14; J gene: TRBJ1-3; CDR3 protein: CASSPYSLSGNTIYF
CDR3 length: 16; V gene: TRBV30; J gene: TRBJ2-2; CDR3 protein: CAGQGLAGGNTGELFF
CDR3 length: 17; V gene: TRBV5-4; J gene: TRBJ1-2; CDR3 protein: CASSLAATAGGYDGYTF
CDR3 length: 17; V gene: TRBV7-2; J gene: TRBJ2-3; CDR3 protein: CASSQRGTGGATDTQYF
CDR3 length: 14; V gene: TRBV5-1; J gene: TRBJ1-5; CDR3 protein: CASSPRQEGQPQHF
CDR3 length: 14; V gene: TRBV7-3; J gene: TRBJ1-6; CDR3 protein: CASSLTMGNSPLHF
CDR3 length: 16; V gene: TRBV11-2; J gene: TRBJ2-5; CDR3 protein: CASSLGNKNLGETQYF
CDR3 length: 14; V gene: TRBV5-1; J gene: TRBJ1-4; CDR3 protein: CASRVDSGDWKLFF
CDR3 length: 17; V gene: TRBV6-1; J gene: TRBJ1-6; CDR3 protein: CASSEADSSSYNSPLHF
CDR3 length: 13; V gene: TRBV5-4; J gene: TRBJ2-7; CDR3 protein: CASTTGLSYEQYF
CDR3 length: 13; V gene: TRBV6-5; J gene: TRBJ1-5; CDR3 protein: CASSYRRNQPQHF
CDR3 length: 13; V gene: TRBV27; J gene: TRBJ1-1; CDR3 protein: CASSFSLNTEAFF
CDR3 length: 13; V gene: TRBV5-4; J gene: TRBJ1-2; CDR3 protein: CASSSRDNYGYTF
CDR3 length: 15; V gene: TRBV6-5; J gene: TRBJ1-6; CDR3 protein: CASSTSGQGDSPLHF
CDR3 length: 14; V gene: TRBV6-1; J gene: TRBJ2-1; CDR3 protein: CASSSLTGGDEQFF
CDR3 length: 11; V gene: TRBV20-1; J gene: TRBJ2-7; CDR3 protein: CSARDYDEQYF
CDR3 length: 12; V gene: TRBV7-4; J gene: TRBJ2-2; CDR3 protein: CASSLRGWELFF
CDR3 length: 14; V gene: TRBV5-1; J gene: TRBJ2-7; CDR3 protein: CASSLGLGGYEQYF
CDR3 length: 16; V gene: TRBV4-1; J gene: TRBJ2-5; CDR3 protein: CASSVTYREGEETQYF
CDR3 length: 14; V gene: TRBV5-1; J gene: TRBJ1-1; CDR3 protein: CASREGTGYTEAFF
CDR3 length: 12; V gene: TRBV5-4; J gene: TRBJ1-5; CDR3 protein: CASSLDSQPQHF
CDR3 length: 15; V gene: TRBV30; J gene: TRBJ1-3; CDR3 protein: CAWSVRASSGNTIYF
CDR3 length: 13; V gene: TRBV11-3; J gene: TRBJ1-1; CDR3 protein: CASSSGPNTEAFF
CDR3 length: 14; V gene: TRBV2; J gene: TRBJ2-2; CDR3 protein: CASRSGTGGRELFF
CDR3 length: 13; V gene: TRBV28; J gene: TRBJ1-6; CDR3 protein: CASSLQPSSPLHF
CDR3 length: 15; V gene: TRBV5-1; J gene: TRBJ2-3; CDR3 protein: CASSSGTGPTDTQYF
CDR3 length: 16; V gene: TRBV5-6; J gene: TRBJ1-5; CDR3 protein: CASSLAGQGFDQPQHF
CDR3 length: 15; V gene: TRBV7-9; J gene: TRBJ2-2; CDR3 protein: CASSLGGTAAGELFF
CDR3 length: 14; V gene: TRBV19; J gene: TRBJ1-6; CDR3 protein: CASSMGLANSPLHF
CDR3 length: 14; V gene: TRBV7-2; J gene: TRBJ1-1; CDR3 protein: CASSLVSENTEAFF
CDR3 length: 13; V gene: TRBV7-2; J gene: TRBJ2-7; CDR3 protein: CASSLGGGYEQYF
CDR3 length: 8; V gene: TRBV7-9; J gene: TRBJ2-3; CDR3 protein: CASTQQYF
CDR3 length: 16; V gene: TRBV9; J gene: TRBJ1-1; CDR3 protein: CASSVIPQGMNTEAFF
CDR3 length: 16; V gene: TRBV7-2; J gene: TRBJ2-3; CDR3 protein: CASSFAPSGATDTQYF